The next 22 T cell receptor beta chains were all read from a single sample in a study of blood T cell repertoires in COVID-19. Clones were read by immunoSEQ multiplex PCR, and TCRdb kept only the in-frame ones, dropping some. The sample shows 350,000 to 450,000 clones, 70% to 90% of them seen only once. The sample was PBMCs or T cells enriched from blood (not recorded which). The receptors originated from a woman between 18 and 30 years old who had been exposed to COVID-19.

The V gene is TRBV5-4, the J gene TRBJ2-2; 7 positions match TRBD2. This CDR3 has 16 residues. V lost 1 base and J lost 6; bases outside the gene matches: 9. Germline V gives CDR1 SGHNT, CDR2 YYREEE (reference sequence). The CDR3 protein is CASSLRRELVSGELFF. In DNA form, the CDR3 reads TGTGCCAGCAGCTTGCGGCGGGAGTTGGTCTCCGGGGAGCTGTTTTTT.

In DNA form, the CDR3 reads TGTGCCAGCCTCAGGGGGCCAGGGGAGACCCAGTACTTC. It specifies CASLRGPGETQYF. The genes are TRBV28 and TRBJ2-5, with TRBD1 identical over 8 bases. Trimming took 8 bases from V and 5 from J; bases not matched to a gene: 7. Germline values: CDR1 MDHEN, CDR2 SYDVKM. This CDR3 contains 13 residues.

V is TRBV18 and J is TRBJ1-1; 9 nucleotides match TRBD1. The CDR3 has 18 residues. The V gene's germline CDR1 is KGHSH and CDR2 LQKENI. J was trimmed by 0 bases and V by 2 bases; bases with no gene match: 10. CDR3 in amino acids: CASSPDPRDRGMNTEAFF. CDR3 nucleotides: TGTGCCAGCTCACCAGACCCCCGTGACAGGGGGATGAACACTGAAGCTTTCTTT.

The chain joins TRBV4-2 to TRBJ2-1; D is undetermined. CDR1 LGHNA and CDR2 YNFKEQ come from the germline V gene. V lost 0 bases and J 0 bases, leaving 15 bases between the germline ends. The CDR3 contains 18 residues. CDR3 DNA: TGTGCCAGCAGCCAAGAACGCCGCACGTATAGCTCCTACAATGAGCAGTTCTTC. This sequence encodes CASSQERRTYSSYNEQFF.

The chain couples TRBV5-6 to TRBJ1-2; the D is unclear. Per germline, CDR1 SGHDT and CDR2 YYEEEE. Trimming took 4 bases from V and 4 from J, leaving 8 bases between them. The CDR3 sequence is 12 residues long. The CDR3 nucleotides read TGTGCCAGCAGCCGTGGCCCCTATGGCTACACCTTC. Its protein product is CASSRGPYGYTF.

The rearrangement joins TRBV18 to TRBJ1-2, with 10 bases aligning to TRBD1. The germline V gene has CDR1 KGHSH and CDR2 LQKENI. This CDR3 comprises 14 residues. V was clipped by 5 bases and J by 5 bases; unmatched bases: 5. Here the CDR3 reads CASSVSGQGYGYTF. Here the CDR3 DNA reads TGTGCCAGCTCAGTATCGGGACAGGGGTATGGCTACACCTTC.

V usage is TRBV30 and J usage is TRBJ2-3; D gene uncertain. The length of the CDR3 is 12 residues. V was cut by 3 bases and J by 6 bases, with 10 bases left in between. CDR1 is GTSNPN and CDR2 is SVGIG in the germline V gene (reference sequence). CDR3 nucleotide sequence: TGTGCCTGGAGGGGCTATGGGGATACGCAGTATTTT. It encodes CAWRGYGDTQYF.

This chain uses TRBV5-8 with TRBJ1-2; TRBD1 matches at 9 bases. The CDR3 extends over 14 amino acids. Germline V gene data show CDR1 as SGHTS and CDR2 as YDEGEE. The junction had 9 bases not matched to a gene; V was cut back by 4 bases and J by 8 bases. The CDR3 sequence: CASSQGQGPFGYTF. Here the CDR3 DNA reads TGTGCCAGCAGCCAGGGACAGGGCCCGTTCGGCTACACCTTC.

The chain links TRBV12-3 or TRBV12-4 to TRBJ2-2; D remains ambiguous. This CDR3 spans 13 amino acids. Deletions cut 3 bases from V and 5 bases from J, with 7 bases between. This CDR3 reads CASSFYVTGELFF. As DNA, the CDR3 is TGTGCCAGCAGTTTCTACGTTACCGGGGAGCTGTTTTTT.

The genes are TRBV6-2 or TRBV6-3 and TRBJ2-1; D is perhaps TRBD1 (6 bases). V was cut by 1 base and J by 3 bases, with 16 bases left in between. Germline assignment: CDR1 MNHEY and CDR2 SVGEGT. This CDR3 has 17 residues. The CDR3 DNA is TGTGCCAGCAGTTACTGGGCAGGGGCCAGCGTCTACAATGAGCAGTTCTTC. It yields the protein CASSYWAGASVYNEQFF.

This chain's CDR3 is CASSPHGGERNEQFF. DNA of the CDR3: TGTGCCAGCAGTCCCCATGGGGGGGAAAGGAATGAGCAGTTCTTC. The genes are TRBV7-2 and TRBJ2-1, with 7 bases fitting TRBD2. The CDR3 totals 15 residues. From germline, CDR1 is SGHTA and CDR2 FQGNSA. Trimming removed 6 bases from V and 7 bases from J; junction bases left unmatched: 12.

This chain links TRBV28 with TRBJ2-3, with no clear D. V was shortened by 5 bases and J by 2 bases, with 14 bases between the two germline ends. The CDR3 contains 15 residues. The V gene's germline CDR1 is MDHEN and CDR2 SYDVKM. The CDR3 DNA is TGTGCCAGCAGTGAAGGTCTACAGACCACAGATACGCAGTATTTT. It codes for CASSEGLQTTDTQYF.

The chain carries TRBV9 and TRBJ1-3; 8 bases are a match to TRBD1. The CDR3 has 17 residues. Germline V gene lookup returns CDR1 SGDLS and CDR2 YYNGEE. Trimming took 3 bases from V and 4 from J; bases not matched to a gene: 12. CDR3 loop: CASSDGTGLLAGNTIYF. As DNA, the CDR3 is TGTGCCAGCAGCGACGGGACAGGTCTATTGGCCGGAAACACCATATATTTT. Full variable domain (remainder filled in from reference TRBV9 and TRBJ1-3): DSGVTQTPKHLITATGQRVTLRCSPRSGDLSVYWYQQSLDQGLQFLIQYYNGEERAKGNILERFSAQQFPDLHSELNLSSLELGDSALYFCASSDGTGLLAGNTIYFGEGSWLTVV.

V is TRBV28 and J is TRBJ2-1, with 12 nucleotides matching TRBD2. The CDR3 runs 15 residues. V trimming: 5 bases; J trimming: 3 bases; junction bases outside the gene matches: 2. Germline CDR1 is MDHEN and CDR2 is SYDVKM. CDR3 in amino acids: CASSLAGGRYNEQFF. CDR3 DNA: TGTGCCAGCAGTCTAGCGGGAGGGCGCTACAATGAGCAGTTCTTC.

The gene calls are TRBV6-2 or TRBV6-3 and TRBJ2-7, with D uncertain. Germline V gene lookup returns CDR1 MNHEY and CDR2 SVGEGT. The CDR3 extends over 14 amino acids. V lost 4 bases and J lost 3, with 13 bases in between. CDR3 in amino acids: CASSSPRPLYEQYF. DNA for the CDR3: TGTGCCAGCAGTTCACCCAGGCCCCTCTACGAGCAGTACTTC.

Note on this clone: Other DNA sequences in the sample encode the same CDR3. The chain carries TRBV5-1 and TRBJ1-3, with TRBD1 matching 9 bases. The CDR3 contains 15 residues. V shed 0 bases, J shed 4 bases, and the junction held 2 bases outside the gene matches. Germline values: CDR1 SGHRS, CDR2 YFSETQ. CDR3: CASSLDRGQGNTIYF. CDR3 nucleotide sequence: TGCGCCAGCAGCTTGGACAGGGGGCAGGGAAACACCATATATTTT.

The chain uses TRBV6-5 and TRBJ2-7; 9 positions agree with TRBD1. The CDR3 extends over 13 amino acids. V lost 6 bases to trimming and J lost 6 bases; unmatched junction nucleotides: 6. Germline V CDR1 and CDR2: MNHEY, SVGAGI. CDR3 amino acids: CASSRDRAREQYF. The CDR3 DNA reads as TGTGCCAGCAGCCGGGACAGGGCACGCGAGCAGTACTTC.

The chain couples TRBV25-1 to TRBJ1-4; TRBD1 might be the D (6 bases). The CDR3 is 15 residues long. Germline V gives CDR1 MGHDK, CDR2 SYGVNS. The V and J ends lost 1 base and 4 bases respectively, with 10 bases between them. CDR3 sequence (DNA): TGTGCCAGCAGTGAATCAGGCAGGGGTAATGAAAAACTGTTTTTT. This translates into CASSESGRGNEKLFF.

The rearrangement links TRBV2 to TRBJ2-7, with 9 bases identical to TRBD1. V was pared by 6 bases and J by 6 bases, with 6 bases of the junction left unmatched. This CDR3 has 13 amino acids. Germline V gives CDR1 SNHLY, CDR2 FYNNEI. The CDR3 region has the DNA TGTGCCAGCAGGGGACAGGGTACAGGCGAGCAGTACTTC. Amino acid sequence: CASRGQGTGEQYF.

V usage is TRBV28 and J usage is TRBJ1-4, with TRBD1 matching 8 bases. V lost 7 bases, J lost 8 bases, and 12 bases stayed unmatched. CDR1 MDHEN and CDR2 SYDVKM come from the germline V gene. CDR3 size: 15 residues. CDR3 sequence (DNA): TGTGCCAGCACCTTGGGTGGCGGGACAGGAGAAAAACTGTTTTTT. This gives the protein CASTLGGGTGEKLFF.

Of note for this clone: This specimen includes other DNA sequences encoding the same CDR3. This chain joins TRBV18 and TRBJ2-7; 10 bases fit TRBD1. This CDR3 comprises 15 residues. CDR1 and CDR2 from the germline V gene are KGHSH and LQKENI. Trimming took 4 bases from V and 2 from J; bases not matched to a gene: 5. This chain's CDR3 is CASSRPGQGTYEQYF. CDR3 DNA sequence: TGTGCCAGCTCACGGCCGGGACAGGGGACCTACGAGCAGTACTTC.

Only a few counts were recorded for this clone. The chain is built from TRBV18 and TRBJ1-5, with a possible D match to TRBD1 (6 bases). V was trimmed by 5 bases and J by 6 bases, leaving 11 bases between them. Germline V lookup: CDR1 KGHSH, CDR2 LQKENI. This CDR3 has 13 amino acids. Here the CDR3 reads CASSSQGGQPQHF. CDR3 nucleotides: TGTGCCAGCTCATCACAGGGAGGTCAGCCCCAGCATTTT.